A selection of T cell receptor beta chains follows, all from one sample in a study of CD8+ T cells in alopecia areata. This table comes from immunoSEQ multiplex PCR, and its TCRdb copy is limited to in-frame clones, with some not included. The profile shows more than 200,000 clones, 64% of them singletons. The specimen comprised CD4+ T cells sorted from blood, sampled at week 4, from a patient treated with tofacitinib. These receptor sequences come from a human donor with alopecia areata. The CDR3 runs from the conserved cysteine through the conserved F or W. The D gene is left open where the match is weak. Rows give clone size only sometimes, using once, few, many, or a class for an expanded clone.

v_call: TRBV15; j_call: TRBJ1-6; d_call: NA; clone_size: NA; cdr3_aa: CATSRDGQGHSPLHF; cdr3_nt: TGTGCCACCAGCAGAGATGGGCAGGGCCATTCACCCCTCCACTTT
v_call: TRBV19; j_call: TRBJ2-1; d_call: TRBD1; clone_size: once; cdr3_aa: CASRQGRGYNEQFF; cdr3_nt: TGTGCCAGTCGACAGGGTCGGGGCTACAATGAGCAGTTCTTC
v_call: TRBV7-4; j_call: TRBJ1-5; d_call: TRBD1; clone_size: NA; cdr3_aa: CARDRAKRNQPQHF; cdr3_nt: TGTGCCAGAGACAGGGCTAAGCGCAATCAGCCCCAGCATTTT
v_call: TRBV29-1; j_call: TRBJ1-1; d_call: TRBD1; clone_size: few; cdr3_aa: CSVLDRGVNTEAFF; cdr3_nt: TGCAGCGTTTTAGACAGGGGAGTGAACACTGAAGCTTTCTTT
v_call: TRBV29-1; j_call: TRBJ2-5; d_call: TRBD2; clone_size: few; cdr3_aa: CSVAGSGGDEETQYF; cdr3_nt: TGCAGCGTTGCTGGTAGCGGGGGAGACGAAGAGACCCAGTACTTC
v_call: TRBV29-1; j_call: TRBJ1-1; d_call: NA; clone_size: NA; cdr3_aa: CSVHTNKNTEAFF; cdr3_nt: TGCAGCGTCCACACCAATAAAAACACTGAAGCTTTCTTT
v_call: TRBV2; j_call: TRBJ2-5; d_call: NA; clone_size: few; cdr3_aa: CASSEGTVQETQYF; cdr3_nt: TGTGCCAGCAGTGAAGGGACAGTCCAAGAGACCCAGTACTTC
v_call: TRBV19; j_call: TRBJ2-7; d_call: NA; clone_size: many; cdr3_aa: CASSRGPSYEQYF; cdr3_nt: TGTGCCAGTAGCCGCGGACCCTCCTACGAGCAGTACTTC
v_call: TRBV10-3; j_call: TRBJ1-6; d_call: NA; clone_size: NA; cdr3_aa: CAITDGGADNSPLHF; cdr3_nt: TGTGCCATCACCGACGGAGGGGCGGATAATTCACCCCTCCACTTT
v_call: TRBV2; j_call: TRBJ2-1; d_call: TRBD1; clone_size: NA; cdr3_aa: CASRVSGTGVDEQFF; cdr3_nt: TGTGCCAGCAGGGTTTCCGGGACAGGGGTCGATGAGCAGTTCTTC
v_call: TRBV30; j_call: TRBJ2-4; d_call: NA; clone_size: NA; cdr3_aa: CAWSRRIAKNIQYF; cdr3_nt: TGTGCCTGGAGCAGGCGGATAGCCAAAAACATTCAGTACTTC
v_call: TRBV29-1; j_call: TRBJ1-4; d_call: TRBD1; clone_size: once; cdr3_aa: CSVVTGGLGKLFF; cdr3_nt: TGCAGCGTTGTGACAGGGGGCCTCGGAAAACTGTTTTTT
v_call: TRBV10-3; j_call: TRBJ2-7; d_call: TRBD2; clone_size: NA; cdr3_aa: CATPWGGAYEQYF; cdr3_nt: TGTGCCACGCCTTGGGGGGGGGCCTACGAGCAGTACTTC
v_call: TRBV11-2; j_call: TRBJ1-1; d_call: NA; clone_size: NA; cdr3_aa: CASGQNTEAFF; cdr3_nt: TGTGCCAGCGGGCAGAACACTGAAGCTTTCTTT
v_call: TRBV2; j_call: TRBJ2-2; d_call: TRBD1; clone_size: NA; cdr3_aa: CASTGQGEYRGELFF; cdr3_nt: TGTGCCAGCACCGGACAGGGGGAGTATCGTGGGGAGCTGTTTTTT
v_call: TRBV28; j_call: TRBJ2-5; d_call: NA; clone_size: NA; cdr3_aa: CASTILGRGGETQYF; cdr3_nt: TGTGCCAGCACCATTCTGGGAAGGGGGGGAGAGACCCAGTACTTC
v_call: TRBV30; j_call: TRBJ2-7; d_call: NA; clone_size: NA; cdr3_aa: CAWINSGDEQYF; cdr3_nt: TGTGCCTGGATCAACAGCGGAGACGAGCAGTACTTC
v_call: TRBV5-1; j_call: TRBJ1-2; d_call: NA; clone_size: NA; cdr3_aa: CASSFGGGYGYTF; cdr3_nt: TGCGCCAGCAGCTTTGGGGGAGGCTATGGCTACACCTTC
v_call: TRBV11-2; j_call: TRBJ2-2; d_call: NA; clone_size: NA; cdr3_aa: CASSLGTGELFF; cdr3_nt: TGTGCCAGCAGCTTAGGGACCGGGGAGCTGTTTTTT
v_call: TRBV9; j_call: TRBJ1-4; d_call: NA; clone_size: NA; cdr3_aa: CASSVLGTANEKLFF; cdr3_nt: TGTGCCAGCAGCGTACTTGGGACCGCAAATGAAAAACTGTTTTTT
v_call: TRBV19; j_call: TRBJ2-2; d_call: NA; clone_size: many; cdr3_aa: CASKRGPGELFF; cdr3_nt: TGTGCCAGTAAGAGGGGCCCCGGGGAGCTGTTTTTT
v_call: TRBV29-1; j_call: TRBJ1-1; d_call: TRBD1; clone_size: NA; cdr3_aa: CSAETGMNTEAFF; cdr3_nt: TGCAGCGCAGAGACAGGGATGAACACTGAAGCTTTCTTT
v_call: TRBV10-3; j_call: TRBJ2-1; d_call: TRBD1; clone_size: NA; cdr3_aa: CAISESGAGGFEQFF; cdr3_nt: TGTGCCATCAGTGAGTCGGGAGCAGGGGGCTTTGAGCAGTTCTTC